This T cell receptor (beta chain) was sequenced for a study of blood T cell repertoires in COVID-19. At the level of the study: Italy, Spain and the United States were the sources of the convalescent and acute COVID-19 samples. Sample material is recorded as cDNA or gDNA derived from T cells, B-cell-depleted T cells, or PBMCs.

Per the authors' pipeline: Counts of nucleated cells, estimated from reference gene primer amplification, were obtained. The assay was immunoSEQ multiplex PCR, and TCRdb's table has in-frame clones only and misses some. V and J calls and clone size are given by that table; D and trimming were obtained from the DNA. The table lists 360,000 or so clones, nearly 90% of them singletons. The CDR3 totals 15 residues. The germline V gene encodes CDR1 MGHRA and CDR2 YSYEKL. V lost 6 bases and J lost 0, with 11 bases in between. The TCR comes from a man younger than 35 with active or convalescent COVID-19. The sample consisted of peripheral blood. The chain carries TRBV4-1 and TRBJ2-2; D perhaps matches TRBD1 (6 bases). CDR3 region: CASRTGTSNTGELFF. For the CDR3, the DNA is TGCGCCAGCAGGACCGGGACATCGAACACCGGGGAGCTGTTTTTT.